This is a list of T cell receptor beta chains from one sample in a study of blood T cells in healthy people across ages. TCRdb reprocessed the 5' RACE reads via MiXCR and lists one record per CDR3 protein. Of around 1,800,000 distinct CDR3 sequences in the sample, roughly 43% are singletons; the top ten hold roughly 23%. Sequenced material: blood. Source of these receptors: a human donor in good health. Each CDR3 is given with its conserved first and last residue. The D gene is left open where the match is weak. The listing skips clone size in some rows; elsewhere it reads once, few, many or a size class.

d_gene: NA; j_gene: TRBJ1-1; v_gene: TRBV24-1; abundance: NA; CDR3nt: TGTGCCACCAGTGCCCAGGGGAACACTGAAGCTTTCTTT; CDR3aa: CATSAQGNTEAFF
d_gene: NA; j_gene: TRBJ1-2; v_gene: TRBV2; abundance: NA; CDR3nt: TGTGCCAGCAGTGAATGGCAGGGCGATAACTATGGCTACACCTTC; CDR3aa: CASSEWQGDNYGYTF
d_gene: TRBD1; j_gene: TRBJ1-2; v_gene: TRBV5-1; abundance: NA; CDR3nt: TGCGCCAGCCGGTACCGGGACAGGGTGGATGGCTACACCTTC; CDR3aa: CASRYRDRVDGYTF
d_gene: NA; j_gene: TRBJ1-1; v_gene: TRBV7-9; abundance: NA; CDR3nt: TGTGCCAGCAGCCGAGGCAACAAAGAAGCTTTCTTT; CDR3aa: CASSRGNKEAFF
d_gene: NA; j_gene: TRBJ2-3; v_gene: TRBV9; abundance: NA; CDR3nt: TGTGCCAGCAGCGTAACCCCCGGCACAGATACGCAGTATTTT; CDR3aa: CASSVTPGTDTQYF
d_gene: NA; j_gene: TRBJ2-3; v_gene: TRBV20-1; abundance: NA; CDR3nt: TGCAGTGCTAGACAAGTCGCAGATACGCAGTATTTT; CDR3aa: CSARQVADTQYF
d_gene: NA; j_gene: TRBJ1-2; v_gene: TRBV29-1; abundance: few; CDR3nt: TGCAGCGTTGATGTGGGTCGGGAAGGCTACACCTTC; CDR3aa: CSVDVGREGYTF
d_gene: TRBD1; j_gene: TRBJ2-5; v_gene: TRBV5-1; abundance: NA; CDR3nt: TGCGCCAGCAGCTTTGGGGACAGGGAGAGGGCCCAGTACTTC; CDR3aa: CASSFGDRERAQYF
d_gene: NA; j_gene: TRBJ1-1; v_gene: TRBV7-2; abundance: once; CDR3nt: TGTGCCTGCAGCTTAAACGCCGTCACCCAGAACACTGAAGCTTTCTTT; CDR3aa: CACSLNAVTQNTEAFF
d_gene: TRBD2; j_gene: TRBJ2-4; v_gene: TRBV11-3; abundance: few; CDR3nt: TGTGCCAGCAGCCAGACTAGCGCCTCAAACATTCAGTACTTC; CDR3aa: CASSQTSASNIQYF
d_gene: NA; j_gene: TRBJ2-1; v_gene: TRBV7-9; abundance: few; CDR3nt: TGTGCCCTAGTTCTCTACAATGAGCAGTTCTTC; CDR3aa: CALVLYNEQFF
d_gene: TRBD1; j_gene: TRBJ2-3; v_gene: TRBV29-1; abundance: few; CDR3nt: TGCAGCGTCGCAGTTACAGGGGGCGGGGGTACGCAGTATTTT; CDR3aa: CSVAVTGGGGTQYF
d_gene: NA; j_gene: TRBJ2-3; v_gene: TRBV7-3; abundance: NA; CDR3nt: TGTGCCAGCAGCTTATTAGCAGACACAGATACGCAGTATTTT; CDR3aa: CASSLLADTDTQYF
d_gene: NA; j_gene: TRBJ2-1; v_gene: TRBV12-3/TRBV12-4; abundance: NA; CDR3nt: TGTGCCAGCAGTCAACTTCCCGGGAGTGAGCAGTTCTTC; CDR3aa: CASSQLPGSEQFF
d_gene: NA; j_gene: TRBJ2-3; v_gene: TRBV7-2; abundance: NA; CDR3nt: TGTGCCGGAAAACGCTCTAGGACTACAGATACGCAGTATTTT; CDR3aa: CAGKRSRTTDTQYF
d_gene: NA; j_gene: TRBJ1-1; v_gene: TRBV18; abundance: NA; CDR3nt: TGTGCCAGCTCACCCTCACAGCGTTTGAACACTGAAGCTTTCTTT; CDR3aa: CASSPSQRLNTEAFF
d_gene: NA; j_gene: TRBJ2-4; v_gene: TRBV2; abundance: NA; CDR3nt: TGTGCCAGCAGTGAAGAACTAGCCAAAAACATTCAGTACTTC; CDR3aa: CASSEELAKNIQYF
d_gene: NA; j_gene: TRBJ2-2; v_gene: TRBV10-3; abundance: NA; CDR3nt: TGTGCCATACTTAGAAACGCCGGGGAGCTGTTTTTT; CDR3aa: CAILRNAGELFF
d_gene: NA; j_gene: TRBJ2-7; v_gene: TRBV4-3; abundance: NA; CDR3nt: TGCGCCAGCAGCCAGGTGGCACGTCTCGGGGAGCAGTACTTC; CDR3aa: CASSQVARLGEQYF
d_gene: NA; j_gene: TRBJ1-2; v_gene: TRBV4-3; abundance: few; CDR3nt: TGCGCCAGCAGCCGTCGGCTCATCACCGCCGCCTATGGCTACACCTTC; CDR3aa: CASSRRLITAAYGYTF
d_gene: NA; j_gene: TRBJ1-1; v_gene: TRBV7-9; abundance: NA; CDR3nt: TGTGCCAGCAGCTTAGGGTGGATGACAGGTGCTACTGAAGCTTTCTTT; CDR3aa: CASSLGWMTGATEAFF
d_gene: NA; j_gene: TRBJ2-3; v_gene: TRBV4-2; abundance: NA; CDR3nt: TGTGCCAGCAGGGGGGCATCAGATACGCAGTATTTT; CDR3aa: CASRGASDTQYF
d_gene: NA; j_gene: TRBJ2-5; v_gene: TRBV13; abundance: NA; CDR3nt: TGTGCCAGCAGCTTAGGTAGTATGGGGGAGACCCAGTACTTC; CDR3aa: CASSLGSMGETQYF
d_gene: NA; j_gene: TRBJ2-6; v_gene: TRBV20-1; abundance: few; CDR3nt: TGCAGTGTCCCGGTAGACTTGATGTGGGACTCTGGGGCCAACGTCCTGACTTTC; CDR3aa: CSVPVDLMWDSGANVLTF
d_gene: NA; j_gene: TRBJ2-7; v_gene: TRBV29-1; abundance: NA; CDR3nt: TGCAGCGTTCAGACAGATTACGAGCAGTACTTC; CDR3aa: CSVQTDYEQYF
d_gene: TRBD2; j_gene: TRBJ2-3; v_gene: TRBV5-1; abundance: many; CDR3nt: TGCGCCAGCAGCTTGAATAGCGGGGCGTTGACAGATACGCAGTATTTT; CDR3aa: CASSLNSGALTDTQYF
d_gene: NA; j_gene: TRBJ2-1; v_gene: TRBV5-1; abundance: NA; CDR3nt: TGCGCCAGCACCGGGGTTGGGACTTCTCCCTACAATGAGCAGTTCTTC; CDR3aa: CASTGVGTSPYNEQFF
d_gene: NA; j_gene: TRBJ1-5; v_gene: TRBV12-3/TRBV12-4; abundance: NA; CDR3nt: TGTGCCAGCAGTCCCGGACAGTGGGGTCAGCCCCAGCATTTT; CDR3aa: CASSPGQWGQPQHF
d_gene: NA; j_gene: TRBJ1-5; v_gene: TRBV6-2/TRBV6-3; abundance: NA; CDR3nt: TGTGCCAGCAGTTACTACCCGATAGGGGGCAATCAGCCCCAGCATTTT; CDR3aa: CASSYYPIGGNQPQHF
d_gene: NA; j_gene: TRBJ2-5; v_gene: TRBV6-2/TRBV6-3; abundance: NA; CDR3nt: TGTGCCAGCAGCAAGATTTCCCCTACTGGGTCAGAGACCCAGTACTTC; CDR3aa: CASSKISPTGSETQYF
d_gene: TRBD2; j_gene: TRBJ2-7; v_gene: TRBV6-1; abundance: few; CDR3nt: TGTGCCAGTGGGGAGGGGACTAGCGGTTACGAGCAGTACTTC; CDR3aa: CASGEGTSGYEQYF
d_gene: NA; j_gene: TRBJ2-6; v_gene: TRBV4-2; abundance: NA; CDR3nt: TGTGCCAGCAGTCAGGCGGCGGGGTCCGGGGCCAACGTCCTGACTTTC; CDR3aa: CASSQAAGSGANVLTF
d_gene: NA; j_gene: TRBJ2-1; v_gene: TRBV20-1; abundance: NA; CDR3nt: TGCAGTGCTAGTTTTTGGAGGTTTTCGTCGGGTGAGCAGTTCTTC; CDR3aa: CSASFWRFSSGEQFF
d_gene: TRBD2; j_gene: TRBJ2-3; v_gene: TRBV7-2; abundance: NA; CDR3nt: TGTGCCAGCAGCTTAAAGGCTAGCGGGGGGTATTATACGCAGTATTTT; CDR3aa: CASSLKASGGYYTQYF
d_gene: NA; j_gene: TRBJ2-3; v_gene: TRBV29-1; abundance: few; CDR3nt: TGCAGCGTTGAGGTGGGGGGCGCAGATACGCAGTATTTT; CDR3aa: CSVEVGGADTQYF